The clone carrying this T cell receptor (beta chain) was seen more than once but under ten times. Losses at the gene ends were 0 bases for V and 3 bases for J; bases not matched to a gene: 6. The germline gives CDR1 SGDLS, CDR2 YYNGEE. The CDR3 spans 15 residues. This sample stems from a study of blood T cell repertoires in COVID-19. Study-wide background: Both acute and convalescent COVID-19 samples were obtained from the United States, Italy and Spain. From T cells, B-cell-depleted T cells, or PBMCs came the material, which was cDNA or gDNA.

Original processing notes: From reference gene primer amplification, estimates of nucleated cell counts were derived. Sequencing was performed with immunoSEQ multiplex PCR; in TCRdb, only in-frame clones are kept and a portion is missing. The V and J calls and the clone size are those of that table, but D and trimming were determined from the DNA. The sample shows around 70,000 clones, 81% of them seen only once. This clonotype was sampled from a woman aged 70-85 years with acute or convalescent COVID-19. Material for sequencing was peripheral blood. The chain couples TRBV9 to TRBJ2-7; 7 bases agree with TRBD1. The CDR3 region is CASSVDGTEGYEQYF. CDR3 coding DNA: TGTGCCAGCAGCGTAGACGGGACAGAGGGCTACGAGCAGTACTTC.